A selection of T cell receptor beta chains follows, all from one sample in a study of T cell responses to AZD1222 COVID-19 vaccine. Assay used: immunoSEQ multiplex PCR; TCRdb lists only in-frame clones, some missing. The table includes about 110,000 clones, 92% detected once. The sample consisted of peripheral blood, taken on day 0 of AZD1222 vaccination. All receptors derive from an adult in good health. Both conserved end residues are part of each CDR3. The D gene is left open where the match is weak. Expanded clones get a size class; other rows say once, few or many, or leave the size out.

DNA: TGTGCCAGCAGCGGCCGGCGTTCTGGGGCCAACGTCCTGACTTTC; CDR3: CASSGRRSGANVLTF; V: TRBV9; D: -; size: -; J: TRBJ2-6; length: 15
DNA: TGTGCCATCAGAGACCGGGACAGGGGTCAACAGGATACGCAGTATTTT; CDR3: CAIRDRDRGQQDTQYF; V: TRBV10-3; D: TRBD1; size: -; J: TRBJ2-3; length: 16
DNA: TGTGCCACCAGCAGGAGACTAGCGGGAGTCGGAGATACGCAGTATTTT; CDR3: CATSRRLAGVGDTQYF; V: TRBV15; D: TRBD2; size: -; J: TRBJ2-3; length: 16
DNA: TGTGCCTGCCTCCCACACATCAGGGGTGGCTATGGCTACACCTTC; CDR3: CACLPHIRGGYGYTF; V: TRBV30; D: -; size: once; J: TRBJ1-2; length: 15
DNA: TGTGCCAGCAGCGTAGGCGGTGGACAGGGAGGAGGCAATGAGCAGTTCTTC; CDR3: CASSVGGGQGGGNEQFF; V: TRBV9; D: TRBD1; size: once; J: TRBJ2-1; length: 17
DNA: TGTGCCTGGAGTCATGGAGGGACAGATACGCAGTATTTT; CDR3: CAWSHGGTDTQYF; V: TRBV30; D: -; size: -; J: TRBJ2-3; length: 13
DNA: TGTGCCAGCAGTTACGGGGGACTAGTACACAATGAGCAGTTCTTC; CDR3: CASSYGGLVHNEQFF; V: TRBV6-5; D: TRBD2; size: -; J: TRBJ2-1; length: 15
DNA: TGTGCCAGCAGCTTACAGGGGGCTACTGAAGCTTTCTTT; CDR3: CASSLQGATEAFF; V: TRBV11-2; D: TRBD1; size: once; J: TRBJ1-1; length: 13
DNA: TGTGCCAGCAGTTACGAGGAGGGTGGAATAGATGAAAAACTGTTTTTT; CDR3: CASSYEEGGIDEKLFF; V: TRBV6-2/TRBV6-3; D: -; size: -; J: TRBJ1-4; length: 16
DNA: TGTGCCAGCACTAACCCGGGACTTAACACAGATACGCAGTATTTT; CDR3: CASTNPGLNTDTQYF; V: TRBV28; D: -; size: -; J: TRBJ2-3; length: 15
DNA: TGTGCCAGCAGTTTATACGGGACTTACTATTCACCCCTCCACTTT; CDR3: CASSLYGTYYSPLHF; V: TRBV27; D: -; size: -; J: TRBJ1-6; length: 15
DNA: TGTGCCAGTAGCACCCTAGGGGCCACTGAAGCTTTCTTT; CDR3: CASSTLGATEAFF; V: TRBV19; D: -; size: -; J: TRBJ1-1; length: 13
DNA: TGTGCCAGCAGCTGGGGACAGGGTAATGAAAAACTGTTTTTT; CDR3: CASSWGQGNEKLFF; V: TRBV3-1/TRBV3-2; D: TRBD1; size: -; J: TRBJ1-4; length: 14
DNA: TGTGCCAGCGGGACTAGCGGGGGTTACGAGCAGTACTTC; CDR3: CASGTSGGYEQYF; V: TRBV12-3/TRBV12-4; D: TRBD2; size: -; J: TRBJ2-7; length: 13
DNA: TGTGCCAGCAGTTTAAAAGTCAATCAGCCCCAGCATTTT; CDR3: CASSLKVNQPQHF; V: TRBV27; D: -; size: -; J: TRBJ1-5; length: 13
DNA: TGTGCCAGCAGCTTAGCGGGGACCTATAATTCACCCCTCCACTTT; CDR3: CASSLAGTYNSPLHF; V: TRBV7-2; D: -; size: -; J: TRBJ1-6; length: 15
DNA: TGTGCCAGCAGCCCGCGTAAGAACCCGAACACTGAAGCTTTCTTT; CDR3: CASSPRKNPNTEAFF; V: TRBV11-3; D: -; size: -; J: TRBJ1-1; length: 15
DNA: TGTGCCAGCAGTTACTCTGGCACGGAATACACCTTC; CDR3: CASSYSGTEYTF; V: TRBV6-6; D: -; size: once; J: TRBJ1-2; length: 12
DNA: TGTGCCAGCAGCCAAGATCGGCCACCCCTCCACTTT; CDR3: CASSQDRPPLHF; V: TRBV14; D: -; size: -; J: TRBJ1-6; length: 12
DNA: TGTGCCTGGAGTGATGGGGTGGGCCTTTATGGCTACACCTTC; CDR3: CAWSDGVGLYGYTF; V: TRBV30; D: -; size: once; J: TRBJ1-2; length: 14
DNA: TGTGCCAGCAGCCGCTCTTACGAGCAGTACTTC; CDR3: CASSRSYEQYF; V: TRBV3-1/TRBV3-2; D: -; size: -; J: TRBJ2-7; length: 11
DNA: TGTGCCAGCAGTACAGGGATGAGGGTCTATGGCTACACCTTC; CDR3: CASSTGMRVYGYTF; V: TRBV28; D: -; size: once; J: TRBJ1-2; length: 14
DNA: TGTGCCAGCAGTGACTCCGGACTGCCACCCTACGAGCAGTACTTC; CDR3: CASSDSGLPPYEQYF; V: TRBV6-5; D: -; size: -; J: TRBJ2-7; length: 15
DNA: TGCGCCAGCAGCTTGGTGGCGGGGAGCACAGATACGCAGTATTTT; CDR3: CASSLVAGSTDTQYF; V: TRBV5-1; D: -; size: -; J: TRBJ2-3; length: 15
DNA: TGTGCCAGCTTACAGAATAATTCACCCCTCCACTTT; CDR3: CASLQNNSPLHF; V: TRBV28; D: -; size: -; J: TRBJ1-6; length: 12
DNA: TGTGCCATCAGCCCCGCCCGACAGGGTGCTTCACCCCTCCACTTT; CDR3: CAISPARQGASPLHF; V: TRBV10-3; D: TRBD1; size: -; J: TRBJ1-6; length: 15
DNA: TGTGCCAGCAGCCCTCAGCTATATAATTCACCCCTCCACTTT; CDR3: CASSPQLYNSPLHF; V: TRBV7-9; D: -; size: -; J: TRBJ1-6; length: 14
DNA: TGTGCCAGCAGCCAAGATGGTGGAGGGAGAAGCTCTGGAAACACCATATATTTT; CDR3: CASSQDGGGRSSGNTIYF; V: TRBV4-2; D: -; size: -; J: TRBJ1-3; length: 18
DNA: TGTGCCAGCAGCTCCCCGGACAGGGGGACCACTGAAGCTTTCTTT; CDR3: CASSSPDRGTTEAFF; V: TRBV7-9; D: TRBD1; size: -; J: TRBJ1-1; length: 15
DNA: TGTGCCAGCAGTTACGGGGCTAGCGAAGAGACCCAGTACTTC; CDR3: CASSYGASEETQYF; V: TRBV6-5; D: -; size: -; J: TRBJ2-5; length: 14
DNA: TGTGCCAGCAGTGACCCGGGGAAAGCCAAAAACATTCAGTACTTC; CDR3: CASSDPGKAKNIQYF; V: TRBV6-1; D: -; size: -; J: TRBJ2-4; length: 15
DNA: TGTGCCAGCAGCTTAGGGGACAGTCACCAAGAGACCCAGTACTTC; CDR3: CASSLGDSHQETQYF; V: TRBV11-3; D: TRBD1; size: -; J: TRBJ2-5; length: 15
DNA: TGTGCCAGCAGCCTCGGGGGGGCCCCCTCCTACGAGCAGTACTTC; CDR3: CASSLGGAPSYEQYF; V: TRBV9; D: TRBD2; size: -; J: TRBJ2-7; length: 15
DNA: TGTGCCAGCTCACGCCGGGACAGAGATCAGCCCCAGCATTTT; CDR3: CASSRRDRDQPQHF; V: TRBV18; D: TRBD1; size: -; J: TRBJ1-5; length: 14
DNA: TGTGCCAGCAGTTTGGGCGCTAGCGGGAGCGGGACCCAGTACTTC; CDR3: CASSLGASGSGTQYF; V: TRBV28; D: TRBD2; size: -; J: TRBJ2-5; length: 15
DNA: TGTGCCAGCAGTTATCTTAGACAGGTGGTCAATTCACCCCTCCACTTT; CDR3: CASSYLRQVVNSPLHF; V: TRBV6-5; D: -; size: -; J: TRBJ1-6; length: 16
DNA: TGTGCCAGCAGTGAGCTTAGAGATACGCAGTATTTT; CDR3: CASSELRDTQYF; V: TRBV2; D: -; size: -; J: TRBJ2-3; length: 12
DNA: TGTGCCAGCGCCCTTAGGACAGGGGGCTACGGAAATGGCTACACCTTC; CDR3: CASALRTGGYGNGYTF; V: TRBV19; D: TRBD1; size: -; J: TRBJ1-2; length: 16
DNA: TGTGCCAGCAGCTTGGTAGCGAGCTCCTACAATGAGCAGTTCTTC; CDR3: CASSLVASSYNEQFF; V: TRBV5-5; D: -; size: -; J: TRBJ2-1; length: 15
DNA: TGTGCCAGTAGTCCTAGTGGGACGCGAGGGGATACGCAGTATTTT; CDR3: CASSPSGTRGDTQYF; V: TRBV19; D: -; size: -; J: TRBJ2-3; length: 15
DNA: TGTGCCAGCAGTTACTTGGGCAGCGGTGGAAACACCATATATTTT; CDR3: CASSYLGSGGNTIYF; V: TRBV6-6; D: -; size: -; J: TRBJ1-3; length: 15
DNA: TGTGCCAGCAGCGTAGGGACTAGCGGGACCTACGAGCAGTACTTC; CDR3: CASSVGTSGTYEQYF; V: TRBV5-6; D: TRBD2; size: -; J: TRBJ2-7; length: 15
DNA: TGTGCCAGCAGCCTGACGGTGAACACTGAAGCTTTCTTT; CDR3: CASSLTVNTEAFF; V: TRBV11-3; D: -; size: -; J: TRBJ1-1; length: 13
DNA: TGTGCCAGCAGCTTAGAGCTAGGGATTTACAATGAGCAGTTCTTC; CDR3: CASSLELGIYNEQFF; V: TRBV7-2; D: -; size: -; J: TRBJ2-1; length: 15
DNA: TGTGCCAGCACCACGGACAGGGGATTTACCGGGGAGCTGTTTTTT; CDR3: CASTTDRGFTGELFF; V: TRBV18; D: TRBD1; size: -; J: TRBJ2-2; length: 15
DNA: TGCAGTGCTACGACAGGGGATGAGCAGTTCTTC; CDR3: CSATTGDEQFF; V: TRBV20-1; D: TRBD1; size: -; J: TRBJ2-1; length: 11
DNA: TGTGCCAGCAGCGGACTGGACAGGGGAGAGTTTGGCTACACCTTC; CDR3: CASSGLDRGEFGYTF; V: TRBV27; D: TRBD1; size: -; J: TRBJ1-2; length: 15
DNA: TGTGCCAGCAGCGTAGGAATGCCGACGGCCGCCTATGGCTACACCTTC; CDR3: CASSVGMPTAAYGYTF; V: TRBV9; D: -; size: -; J: TRBJ1-2; length: 16
DNA: TGCGCCAGCAGCTCCACAGGGAACACTGAAGCTTTCTTT; CDR3: CASSSTGNTEAFF; V: TRBV5-1; D: -; size: -; J: TRBJ1-1; length: 13
DNA: TGTGCCAGCAGTTTAACAGGGTCTGGGGCCAACGTCCTGACTTTC; CDR3: CASSLTGSGANVLTF; V: TRBV7-9; D: -; size: once; J: TRBJ2-6; length: 15
DNA: TGTGCCAGCAGGCGGACGGGACTAGCGGGAGCCGGGGAGCTGTTTTTT; CDR3: CASRRTGLAGAGELFF; V: TRBV7-2; D: TRBD2; size: -; J: TRBJ2-2; length: 16
DNA: TGTGCCTGGAGTCCCGAGGGGGGTGTGGGGGAAAAACTGTTTTTT; CDR3: CAWSPEGGVGEKLFF; V: TRBV30; D: -; size: -; J: TRBJ1-4; length: 15
DNA: TGTGCCAGCAGCGAAAGTGGAGGGGGATCGTGGGAGCAGTTCTTC; CDR3: CASSESGGGSWEQFF; V: TRBV4-2; D: -; size: once; J: TRBJ2-1; length: 15